The 22 T cell receptor beta chains presented below share a single source sample, sequenced in a study of blood T cell repertoires in COVID-19 (dated by TCRdb to 2019 to 2021). The library came from the immunoSEQ multiplex PCR assay. In its TCRdb copy, this immuneACCESS table keeps in-frame sequences only and misses some clones. Where compared with another copy, unresolved V genes explain less than half of these, and the others have no known cause. Here the sample has 40,000 to 60,000 clones; roughly nine tenths occur a single time. Jointly, the top ten make up around 3.7% of the sample. Sequencing was carried out using peripheral blood. Receptor source: a human donor in a cohort sampled during active COVID-19.

Here the CDR3 reads CASSLDGLAGVDEQFF. The CDR3 DNA reads TGCGCCAGCAGCTTGGACGGACTAGCGGGAGTCGATGAGCAGTTCTTC. The V call is TRBV5-1, the J call TRBJ2-1; 13 nucleotides match TRBD2. V gave up 0 bases and J gave up 8 bases; unmatched junction bases: 5. Germline V gene sequence: CDR1 SGHRS, CDR2 YFSETQ. The CDR3 length is 16 residues.

V is TRBV5-4 and J is TRBJ2-7, with 10 bases identical to TRBD1. From germline, CDR1 is SGHNT and CDR2 YYREEE (reference sequence). Trimming at V came to 0 bases and at J to 3 bases, leaving 9 bases not matched to a gene. CDR3 length equals 17 residues. In DNA form, the CDR3 reads TGTGCCAGCAGCTTGGCGGCGGGGACAGGGGAATACTACGAGCAGTACTTC. Translating it yields CASSLAAGTGEYYEQYF.

V is TRBV27 and J is TRBJ1-1, with D possibly matching TRBD1 (6 bases). Germline V gene sequence: CDR1 MNHEY, CDR2 SMNVEV (reference sequence). The V end lost 3 bases, the J end lost 4 bases, and 9 bases lay between the germline ends. This CDR3 is 13 amino acids long. CDR3 region: CASSFVRGTEAFF. For the CDR3, the DNA is TGTGCCAGCAGTTTCGTCAGGGGCACTGAAGCTTTCTTT.

This clone appeared a few times. This chain uses TRBV7-3 with TRBJ2-7, with D unclear. Germline CDR1 and CDR2: SGHTA and FQGTGA. The CDR3 loop spans 12 amino acids. Trimming left V 7 bases short and J 6 bases short, with 13 bases between. The CDR3 DNA sequence: TGTGCCAGCACCCACTGGCGGAGCGAGCAGTACTTC. Residues: CASTHWRSEQYF.

J is TRBJ2-3 and V is TRBV3-1 (or the pseudogene TRBV3-2); TRBD2 matches at 7 bases. This CDR3 has 13 residues. V lost 6 bases, J lost 4 bases, and 4 bases stayed unmatched. Germline V gene lookup returns CDR1 LGHDT and CDR2 YNNKEL (reference sequence). The CDR3: CASSRTRADTQYF. The CDR3 coding sequence is TGTGCCAGCAGTCGGACTAGAGCAGATACGCAGTATTTT.

The rearrangement uses TRBV29-1 and TRBJ2-7; 8 positions match TRBD1. J gave up 2 bases and V 7 bases, and 7 bases lay outside the gene matches. The CDR3 loop spans 13 amino acids. Germline V gene lookup returns CDR1 SQVTM and CDR2 ANQGSEA. CDR3 in DNA: TGCAGCGCCGGACAGGGTAGGACCTACGAGCAGTACTTC. Amino acids: CSAGQGRTYEQYF.

The rearrangement links TRBV10-2 to TRBJ1-3; 9 nucleotides align to TRBD1. The ends lost 5 bases at V and 3 bases at J; junction bases unmatched: 8. This CDR3 spans 16 amino acids. Germline V gives CDR1 WSHSY, CDR2 SAAADI. This CDR3 reads CASSPTGTGIGNTIYF. In DNA form, the CDR3 reads TGCGCCAGCAGTCCAACCGGGACAGGGATTGGAAACACCATATATTTT.

This chain connects TRBV3-1 (or the pseudogene TRBV3-2) to TRBJ2-7; 13 bases align to TRBD2. The CDR3 is made up of 16 amino acids. The ends lost 4 bases at V and 4 bases at J; junction bases unmatched: 7. Germline-derived CDR1 and CDR2 are LGHDT and YNNKEL (reference sequence). The DNA of the CDR3 is TGTGCCAGCAGCCTGCGGACTAGCGGGAGAAAATACGAGCAGTACTTC. Amino acid sequence: CASSLRTSGRKYEQYF.

This chain links TRBV5-1 with TRBJ2-3; 12 nucleotides match TRBD2. CDR3 length: 17 amino acids. Germline loops: CDR1 SGHRS, CDR2 YFSETQ. Trimming took 3 bases from V and 3 from J; bases not matched to a gene: 8. The CDR3 loop reads CASSSRLAGVGTDTQYF. The CDR3 nucleotides read TGCGCCAGCAGCTCCAGACTAGCGGGAGTGGGGACAGATACGCAGTATTTT.

The rearrangement joins TRBV2 to TRBJ2-3, with D possibly being TRBD2 (6 bases). Per the germline V gene, CDR1 is SNHLY and CDR2 is FYNNEI. The CDR3 has 15 amino acids. V dropped 5 bases and J dropped 2 bases, with 14 bases sitting between them. The CDR3: CASSREEGNTDTQYF. CDR3 DNA: TGTGCCAGCAGTAGGGAGGAGGGGAACACAGATACGCAGTATTTT.

The chain is built from TRBV5-5 and TRBJ1-6; tentatively, D is TRBD1 (5 bases). CDR3 size: 15 residues. Trimming stripped 2 bases from V and 3 bases from J, with 9 bases between. In germline, CDR1 is SGHKS, CDR2 YYEKEE (reference sequence). The CDR3 is CASSFGGDYNSPLHF. CDR3 bases: TGTGCCAGCAGCTTCGGAGGGGACTATAATTCACCCCTCCACTTT. Variable domain in full (rest from reference TRBV5-5 and TRBJ1-6): DAGVTQSPTHLIKTRGQQVTLRCSPISGHKSVSWYQQVLGQGPQFIFQYYEKEERGRGNFPDRFSARQFPNYSSELNVNALLLGDSALYLCASSFGGDYNSPLHFGNGTRLTVT.

This rearrangement joins TRBV27 to TRBJ2-7; D remains ambiguous. Germline CDR1 is MNHEY and CDR2 is SMNVEV (reference sequence). Trimming stripped 2 bases from V and 2 bases from J, with 7 bases between. The CDR3 spans 13 residues. The CDR3 DNA reads TGTGCCAGCAGTTTAGTCAGCGCCTACGAGCAGTACTTC. Protein sequence: CASSLVSAYEQYF.

The chain combines TRBV29-1 with TRBJ2-7; 8 bases map to TRBD1. V dropped 2 bases and J dropped 3; count of bases not matched to a gene: 9. Germline V gene data show CDR1 as SQVTM and CDR2 as ANQGSEA. This CDR3 spans 15 amino acids. The CDR3 region is CSVERTGGSDYEQYF. The CDR3 DNA is TGCAGCGTTGAACGAACAGGGGGTTCGGACTACGAGCAGTACTTC.

The rearrangement uses TRBV2 and TRBJ2-7; D may be TRBD1 (6 bases). This CDR3 is 15 amino acids long. Trimming pared 1 base from V and 6 bases from J, leaving 16 bases between. CDR1 SNHLY and CDR2 FYNNEI come from the germline V gene. The CDR3 nucleotides are TGTGCCAGCAGTGAAGTAGGGCAGGGGCTGGGCGAGCAGTACGTC. Translated, it gives CASSEVGQGLGEQYV.

This clone was recorded once. The chain links TRBV5-4 to TRBJ2-2; the D gene is possibly TRBD1 (6 bases). This CDR3 has 16 residues. V lost 5 bases to trimming and J lost 1 base, with 15 bases between them. Germline values: CDR1 SGHNT, CDR2 YYREEE (reference sequence). DNA for the CDR3: TGTGCCAGCAGGGACTTACAGGGTCGGAACACCGGGGAGCTGTTTTTT. Its protein is CASRDLQGRNTGELFF.

J is TRBJ2-7 and V is TRBV3-1 (or the pseudogene TRBV3-2); TRBD1 aligns across 7 bases. Germline V gene data show CDR1 as LGHDT and CDR2 as YNNKEL (reference sequence). This CDR3 has 14 residues. Unmatched junction bases numbered 8, after V lost 2 bases and J lost 7 bases. In DNA form, the CDR3 reads TGTGCCAGCAGCCAAAAGGGGACAGTAAGTGAGCAGTACTTC. Residues: CASSQKGTVSEQYF.

The chain employs TRBV30 and TRBJ2-2; 12 nucleotides align to TRBD2. Germline V CDR1 and CDR2: GTSNPN, SVGIG (reference sequence). This CDR3 has 16 residues. Trimming took 4 bases from V and 5 from J; bases not matched to a gene: 8. CDR3 sequence reads: CAWTSGRARITGELFF. The CDR3 region has the DNA TGTGCCTGGACTAGCGGGAGGGCCCGAATTACCGGGGAGCTGTTTTTT.

The J gene is TRBJ1-2, the V gene TRBV20-1; 9 nucleotides agree with TRBD1. The V segment lost 3 bases and the J segment 2 bases; nucleotides outside the gene matches: 4. In germline, CDR1 is DFQATT, CDR2 SNEGSKA (reference sequence). This CDR3 comprises 14 residues. The DNA of the CDR3 is TGCAGTGCTAGTTCGGGACAGGGCAACTATGGCTACACCTTC. Translating it yields CSASSGQGNYGYTF.

V and J are TRBV27 and TRBJ1-6; 8 bases line up with TRBD1. J lost 7 bases, V lost 3 bases, and 5 bases had no gene match. CDR1 and CDR2 from the germline V gene are MNHEY and SMNVEV (reference sequence). This CDR3 region has 15 residues. The CDR3 region is CASSLTGVLNSPLHF. The CDR3 region has the DNA TGTGCCAGCAGTTTGACAGGGGTTTTGAATTCACCCCTCCACTTT.

The genes are TRBV19 and TRBJ2-7; no clear D. Trimming left V 4 bases short and J 4 bases short, with 23 bases between. CDR1 and CDR2 from the germline V gene are LNHDA and SQIVND (reference sequence). The CDR3 spans 17 residues. The DNA of the CDR3 is TGTGCCAGTAGTACAGACCCTGCGGCTAGTGAAAGGTACGAGCAGTACTTC. It yields the protein CASSTDPAASERYEQYF. The full variable domain, in which reference TRBV19 and TRBJ2-7 provide the parts outside the CDR3, is DGGITQSPKYLFRKEGQNVTLSCEQNLNHDAMYWYRQDPGQGLRLIYYSQIVNDFQKGDIAEGYSVSREKKESFPLTVTSAQKNPTAFYLCASSTDPAASERYEQYFGPGTRLTVT.

This clone has a single count. The chain recombines TRBV24-1 with TRBJ2-5, with D uncertain. The V gene's germline CDR1 is KGHDR and CDR2 SFDVKD. V was clipped by 4 bases and J by 5 bases, with 10 bases between them. This CDR3 region has 13 residues. The CDR3 DNA sequence: TGTGCCACCAGTGACGTCCTCTCTGAGACCCAGTACTTC. The encoded protein is CATSDVLSETQYF.

The chain recombines TRBV5-4 with TRBJ2-3, with TRBD2 matching over 9 bases. The germline gives CDR1 SGHNT, CDR2 YYREEE (reference sequence). The CDR3 is made up of 15 amino acids. V shed 1 base, J shed 4 bases, and the junction held 4 bases outside the gene matches. The CDR3 protein is CASSLRGRDPDTQYF. CDR3 nucleotides: TGTGCCAGCAGCTTGCGCGGGAGGGACCCAGATACGCAGTATTTT.